A single sample is the source of the 19 T cell receptor beta chains below, sequenced in a study of tumor-infiltrating lymphocytes in primary liver carcinoma. Unsorted bulk tissue, roughly 19-33 mg of it, served as the source for co-extraction of RNA and DNA. TCR beta cDNA was prepared out of 500 ng total RNA by means of a constant-region primer. Three nested multiplex PCR rounds, a slightly modified ARM-PCR method, built the TCR beta libraries. Both of the initial two PCR rounds ran for about 9 cycles and employed TRBV1-TRBV30 forward primers alongside a C-beta reverse primer. From the multiplex PCR reads, TCRdb called clonotypes with MiXCR, one entry per CDR3 protein. The table records roughly 25,000 distinct CDR3 sequences, 78% of them present only once. Sequencing was done on a sample of liver tumor tissue from sampling region 3. Subset reported: tumor region T3, left-lateral pole. Receptor source: a man in his forties with primary liver carcinoma and hepatitis B virus infection.

V and J are TRBV10-3 and TRBJ1-1; D call uncertain. Germline CDR1 and CDR2: ENHRY and SYGVKD. The CDR3 is 13 residues long. CDR3 sequence (DNA): TGTCCTATCAGTGAGGAGGACTTCACTGAAGCTTTCTTT. Its translation is CPISEEDFTEAFF.

In regard to this clonotype: A junction boundary mismatches the germline segment, possibly from a read error. The CDR3 spells CATCDIGTGDSGANVLTF. For the CDR3, the DNA is TGTGCCACCTGTGATATCGGGACAGGTGACTCTGGGGCCAACGTCCTGACTTTC. The chain recombines TRBV24-1 with TRBJ2-6; TRBD1 agrees at 8 bases. The CDR3 extends over 18 amino acids. CDR1 and CDR2 from the germline V gene are KGHDR and SFDVKD.

The gene calls are TRBV4-1 and TRBJ2-7; D is unresolved. Per germline, CDR1 MGHRA and CDR2 YSYEKL. Trimming shortened V by 2 bases and J by 3 bases, and 17 bases separated the two germline ends. The CDR3 has 16 amino acids. CDR3 residues: CASSQSLVKPLYEQYF. CDR3 coding DNA: TGCGCCAGCAGCCAATCCCTAGTGAAGCCACTCTACGAGCAGTACTTC.

With respect to this clonotype: In this CDR3 the conserved last residue, phenylalanine or tryptophan, is missing, so a read error is likely. V usage is TRBV11-2 and J usage is TRBJ1-4; D is unresolved. Germline loops: CDR1 SGHAT, CDR2 FQNNGV. The CDR3 extends over 16 amino acids. Between the trimmed V and J ends, which lost 5 bases and 5 bases, there was a span of 18 bases. DNA of the CDR3: TGTGCCAGCAGCATGACTCCAGGAGGAACAAATGAAAAACTGTTTTCA. Translated: CASSMTPGGTNEKLFS.

As for this clonotype: Lacking the conserved final phenylalanine or tryptophan, this CDR3 likely reflects a read error. The chain joins TRBV11-2 to TRBJ2-1; 8 bases map to TRBD2. The CDR3 consists of 16 residues. The trim removed 5 bases at V and 9 bases at J, leaving 15 bases unmatched. CDR1 is SGHAT and CDR2 is FQNNGV in the germline V gene. CDR3 loop: CASSMDIGLAMGEQFL. In DNA, the CDR3 is TGTGCCAGCAGCATGGATATCGGACTAGCCATGGGTGAGCAGTTCCTT.

Remarks on this clonotype: At one of its ends the junction is not consistent with the germline gene, which may arise from a read error. The chain couples TRBV11-1 to TRBJ2-7; maybe TRBD2 (6 bases). Germline CDR1 and CDR2: SGHAT and FQDESV (reference sequence). The CDR3 consists of 16 residues. This chain's CDR3 is CASNLTAGRSMGEQYF. CDR3 coding DNA: TGTGCGAGCAACTTAACAGCCGGGAGATCAATGGGCGAGCAGTACTTC.

Of note for this clonotype: Germline and junction disagree at one end, which may indicate a read error. The chain is built from TRBV10-3 and TRBJ2-7, with D possibly TRBD1 on 5 matching bases. The CDR3 is made up of 14 amino acids. Germline V lookup: CDR1 ENHRY, CDR2 SYGVKD. The CDR3 region has the DNA TGTGCCAGCACCCCGGACCCACAGGTCTACGAGCCGTACTTC. It specifies CASTPDPQVYEPYF.

This clonotype was detected only once. The chain combines TRBV6-2 or TRBV6-3 with TRBJ2-7; no clear D gene. In germline, CDR1 is MNHEY, CDR2 SVGEGT. The CDR3 has 15 residues. V lost 4 bases to trimming and J lost 7 bases, with 20 bases between them. CDR3 coding DNA: TGTGCCAGCAGTTTTAACATAGTGGCAGAATCGGAGCAGTACTTC. This sequence encodes CASSFNIVAESEQYF.

On this clonotype itself: No conserved phenylalanine or tryptophan is present at the end of the CDR3, so a read error is the likely explanation. The rearrangement joins TRBV11-2 to TRBJ1-4; D not resolved. Germline-derived CDR1 and CDR2 are SGHAT and FQNNGV. There are 16 residues in the CDR3. Trimming shortened V by 5 bases and J by 7 bases, and 20 bases separated the two germline ends. In DNA, the CDR3 is TGTGCCAGCAGCAAGTCTCCAGGAGGAACAAGTGAAAAACTGTTTCTT. Translation gives CASSKSPGGTSEKLFL.

This clonotype ranks as medium-sized (0.01 to 0.1%). The J gene is TRBJ2-3, the V gene TRBV4-1, with TRBD2 identical over 7 bases. The CDR3 is made up of 17 amino acids. V gave up 0 bases and J gave up 0 bases; unmatched junction bases: 6. The germline V gene has CDR1 MGHRA and CDR2 YSYEKL. The CDR3 sequence is CASSQDQGLPSTDTQYF. CDR3 coding DNA: TGCGCCAGCAGCCAAGATCAGGGACTACCAAGCACAGATACGCAGTATTTT.

Concerning this clonotype: Compared with germline, one end of the junction differs, possibly owing to a read error. The rearrangement links TRBV11-2 to TRBJ2-3; 9 bases are a match to TRBD1. Per germline, CDR1 SGHAT and CDR2 FQNNGV. The length of the CDR3 is 15 residues. The CDR3 region has the DNA TGTGCCAGCAGCTTACCCGGACAGGGGCCGGATATGCAGTATTTT. This codes for CASSLPGQGPDMQYF.

Points on this clonotype: At one end, the junction sequence differs from germline, possibly due to a read error. CDR3 residues: CPSSPGVSGANILTF. Here the CDR3 DNA reads TGTCCCAGCAGCCCCGGGGTCAGCGGGGCCAACATCCTGACTTTC. The chain joins TRBV7-9 to TRBJ2-6; TRBD2 agrees at 7 bases. The CDR3 contains 15 residues. Germline loops: CDR1 SEHNR, CDR2 FQNEAQ (reference sequence).

This chain connects TRBV29-1 to TRBJ1-2; D gene unclear. Trimming shortened V by 8 bases and J by 14 bases, and 24 bases separated the two germline ends. Germline CDR1 SQVTM, CDR2 ANQGSEA. The CDR3 length is 12 residues. The CDR3 DNA reads as TGCAGCACTGAAGACTCAGGACCCTGGTATACCTTC. It is translated as CSTEDSGPWYTF.

This clonotype is medium-sized within its sample. This sequence joins TRBV6-5 and TRBJ2-1, with 7 positions matching TRBD2. The CDR3 sequence is 12 residues long. J was trimmed by 10 bases and V by 4 bases; bases with no gene match: 4. Germline CDR1 is MNHEY and CDR2 is SVGAGI. CDR3 nucleotides: TGTGCCAGCAGTTGGAGAGCGGGGGAGCAGTTCTTC. Encoded protein: CASSWRAGEQFF.

This sequence joins TRBV2 and TRBJ2-7, with TRBD2 identical over 7 bases. CDR1 is SNHLY and CDR2 is FYNNEI in the germline V gene. This CDR3 contains 16 residues. V lost 0 bases, J lost 7 bases, and 12 bases stayed unmatched. The CDR3 DNA reads as TGTGCCAGCAGTGAAGCCCCAGCGGGATCCTGCCATGAGCAGTACTTC. Translated, it gives CASSEAPAGSCHEQYF.

Of note for this clonotype: Compared with germline, one end of the junction differs, possibly owing to a read error. This chain connects TRBV11-3 to TRBJ2-2, with D unclear. The CDR3 contains 15 residues. The germline gives CDR1 SGHNT, CDR2 YENEEA. Here the CDR3 reads CARWCLKPITEELLF. CDR3 nucleotides: TGTGCCAGGTGGTGCCTTAAACCCATCACCGAGGAGCTGTTATTT.

The chain links TRBV6-5 to TRBJ2-7; possibly TRBD1 for D (6 bases). V was clipped by 9 bases and J by 1 base, with 16 bases between them. The CDR3 totals 14 residues. The germline V gene has CDR1 MNHEY and CDR2 SVGAGI. This chain's CDR3 is CASGTRDKSYEQYF. CDR3 nucleotides: TGTGCCAGTGGTACCCGGGACAAGTCCTACGAGCAGTACTTC.

As to this clonotype: At one boundary the junction diverges from the germline segment, which might be a read error. The genes are TRBV10-3 and TRBJ2-7; 16 bases agree with TRBD2. Germline V gives CDR1 ENHRY, CDR2 SYGVKD. CDR3 size: 19 residues. The CDR3, as DNA: TGTCCCATCACCAAACGATCGGGACTAGCGGGAGGGTCCTCCTACGAGCAGCACTTC. This codes for CPITKRSGLAGGSSYEQHF.

A remark on this clonotype: One end of the junction varies from germline; a read error may be responsible. The chain links TRBV10-3 to TRBJ2-7, with 7 bases lining up with TRBD2. Germline lookup yields CDR1 ENHRY and CDR2 SYGVKD. This CDR3 has 19 amino acids. Here the CDR3 DNA reads TGTGCCATCACCAAACGATCGGGGCTAGTGGGAGGGTTATCCTACGAACAGTACTTC. This codes for CAITKRSGLVGGLSYEQYF.